Presented here are 26 T cell receptor beta chains from one specimen sequenced in a study of cytomegalovirus exposure and HLA in healthy donors. The protocol was immunoSEQ multiplex PCR, while the TCRdb copy is restricted to in-frame clones and leaves out a portion. In the table there are 200,000 or so clones, approximately 88% of which are singletons. Sequenced sample: PBMCs. These receptors originate from a man between 18 and 35 years old in good health and CMV-seropositive.

The chain has TRBV29-1 and TRBJ1-1; no firm D call. This CDR3 contains 11 residues. Germline V gene data show CDR1 as SQVTM and CDR2 as ANQGSEA. The V end lost 7 bases, the J end lost 4 bases, and 10 bases lay between the germline ends. The chain's CDR3 is CSASSFTEAFF. Written as DNA, the CDR3 is TGCAGCGCATCGAGCTTCACTGAAGCTTTCTTT. The full variable domain, its missing parts supplied by reference TRBV29-1 and TRBJ1-1, is SAVISQKPSRDICQRGTSLTIQCQVDSQVTMMFWYRQQPGQSLTLIATANQGSEATYESGFVIDKFPISRPNLTFSTLTVSNMSPEDSSIYLCSASSFTEAFFGQGTRLTVV.

The genes are TRBV5-3 and TRBJ2-1, with TRBD2 matching 9 bases. TRBV5-3 qualifies as an ORF whose function is uncertain. CDR3 length equals 16 residues. V was clipped by 0 bases and J by 5 bases; unmatched bases: 6. CDR3 region: CARSLAKTSGNNEQFF. The CDR3 DNA sequence: TGTGCCAGAAGCTTGGCCAAGACTAGCGGAAACAATGAGCAGTTCTTC.

The J gene is TRBJ2-7, the V gene TRBV6-5, with 8 bases fitting TRBD1. From germline, CDR1 is MNHEY and CDR2 SVGAGI. The CDR3 contains 15 residues. V was pared by 4 bases and J by 2 bases, with 7 bases of the junction left unmatched. CDR3 DNA sequence: TGTGCCAGCAGTTCGACAGGGGCACTCCCCTACGAGCAGTACTTC. This encodes CASSSTGALPYEQYF.

The V and J genes are TRBV5-1 and TRBJ2-1; TRBD2 aligns across 13 bases. Per the germline V gene, CDR1 is SGHRS and CDR2 is YFSETQ. The CDR3 length is 18 residues. V was clipped by 0 bases and J by 1 base; unmatched bases: 4. The CDR3 reads CASSLGTSGSWSYNEQFF. The CDR3, as DNA: TGCGCCAGCAGCTTGGGGACTAGCGGGAGTTGGTCCTACAATGAGCAGTTCTTC.

The rearrangement joins TRBV15 to TRBJ1-3; 7 bases match TRBD1. CDR1 is LNHNV and CDR2 is YYDKDF in the germline V gene (reference sequence). J gave up 0 bases and V 8 bases, and 4 bases lay outside the gene matches. CDR3 size: 14 residues. The CDR3 reads CATGDSYSGNTIYF. The CDR3 nucleotides read TGTGCCACCGGGGACAGCTACTCTGGAAACACCATATATTTT.

The chain links TRBV7-2 to TRBJ2-5, with 7 positions matching TRBD1. CDR1 and CDR2 from the germline V gene are SGHTA and FQGNSA. The junction had 7 bases not matched to a gene; V was cut back by 4 bases and J by 2 bases. The CDR3 length is 15 residues. The CDR3 nucleotides read TGTGCCAGCAGCTCCCACAGGGGCCTGCAAGAGACCCAGTACTTC. Translation: CASSSHRGLQETQYF.

This chain joins TRBV9 and TRBJ1-3, with D tentatively TRBD1 (5 bases). Germline V gene data show CDR1 as SGDLS and CDR2 as YYNGEE. Trimming stripped 0 bases from V and 9 bases from J, with 19 bases between. This CDR3 is built from 16 residues. CDR3 bases: TGTGCCAGCAGCGTAGAAGAGGTGGGGGGATTTGGCACCATATATTTT. It is translated as CASSVEEVGGFGTIYF.

The gene calls are TRBV7-2 and TRBJ1-5, with D maybe TRBD1 (5 bases). V was shortened by 6 bases and J by 6 bases, with 12 bases between the two germline ends. This CDR3 spans 13 amino acids. The germline CDR1 and CDR2 sequences are SGHTA and FQGNSA. The CDR3 region is CASSRRQFQPQHF. The DNA of the CDR3 is TGTGCCAGCAGTCGTCGACAGTTTCAGCCCCAGCATTTT. The full variable domain, completed using reference TRBV7-2 and TRBJ1-5, is GAGVSQSPSNKVTEKGKDVELRCDPISGHTALYWYRQSLGQGLEFLIYFQGNSAPDKSGLPSDRFSAERTGGSVSTLTIQRTQQEDSAVYLCASSRRQFQPQHFGDGTRLSIL.

J is TRBJ2-1 and V is TRBV19, with TRBD2 matching 10 bases. The V segment lost 6 bases and the J segment 6 bases; nucleotides outside the gene matches: 14. The CDR3 consists of 17 residues. Germline V gene lookup returns CDR1 LNHDA and CDR2 SQIVND (reference sequence). CDR3 protein: CASSRITTGTSANEQFF. The CDR3 DNA follows: TGTGCCAGTAGCCGAATCACTACCGGGACTAGCGCCAATGAGCAGTTCTTC. Full variable domain (remainder filled in from reference TRBV19 and TRBJ2-1): DGGITQSPKYLFRKEGQNVTLSCEQNLNHDAMYWYRQDPGQGLRLIYYSQIVNDFQKGDIAEGYSVSREKKESFPLTVTSAQKNPTAFYLCASSRITTGTSANEQFFGPGTRLTVL.

The chain combines TRBV7-2 with TRBJ2-7; 13 nucleotides match TRBD2. The trim removed 1 base at V and 6 bases at J, leaving 12 bases unmatched. From germline, CDR1 is SGHTA and CDR2 FQGNSA. The CDR3 length is 18 residues. CDR3 sequence: CASSLEGVTSGRAGEQYF. In nucleotides, the CDR3 is TGTGCCAGCAGCTTAGAAGGGGTAACTAGCGGGAGGGCCGGCGAGCAGTACTTC.

This clone was seen once. The chain has TRBV6-1 and TRBJ2-7; 7 nucleotides line up with TRBD2. V lost 4 bases, J lost 5 bases, and 8 bases stayed unmatched. The germline V gene encodes CDR1 MNHNS and CDR2 SASEGT. The CDR3 contains 14 residues. CDR3 in DNA: TGTGCCAGCAGTGCCCAACTAGCGACCCACGAGCAGTACTTC. This codes for CASSAQLATHEQYF.

CDR3 in DNA: TGTGCCAGCAGCTTTGTTAAAAACTCCTTCCGGGACTCCGGCTACGAGCAGTACTTC. As protein: CASSFVKNSFRDSGYEQYF. The rearrangement joins TRBV7-9 to TRBJ2-7; D might be TRBD2 (6 bases). The germline gives CDR1 SEHNR, CDR2 FQNEAQ (reference sequence). CDR3 size: 19 residues. The V gene lost 3 bases and the J gene lost 3 bases, with 27 bases spanning the gap. The full variable domain, its missing parts supplied by reference TRBV7-9 and TRBJ2-7, is DTGVSQNPRHKITKRGQNVTFRCDPISEHNRLYWYRQTLGQGPEFLTYFQNEAQLEKSRLLSDRFSAERPKGSFSTLEIQRTEQGDSAMYLCASSFVKNSFRDSGYEQYFGPGTRLTVT.

CDR3: CASRVSRRDSALLEQYF. CDR3 coding DNA: TGTGCCAGCAGGGTATCAAGGCGAGACAGTGCCCTACTCGAGCAGTACTTC. The V gene is TRBV6-7, the J gene TRBJ2-7, with a possible D match to TRBD1 (5 bases). TRBV6-7 is classed as an ORF, of uncertain function. The CDR3 extends over 17 amino acids. Trimming stripped 6 bases from V and 6 bases from J, with 27 bases between.

This clone appeared once. The genes are TRBV28 and TRBJ1-3, with D hard to call. The V end lost 5 bases, the J end lost 2 bases, and 13 bases lay between the germline ends. The germline gives CDR1 MDHEN, CDR2 SYDVKM. The CDR3 has 15 amino acids. The DNA of the CDR3 is TGTGCCAGCAGTCAGACCTTTGGGCCTGGAAACACCATATATTTT. Protein: CASSQTFGPGNTIYF.

This clone showed up many times. The gene calls are TRBV27 and TRBJ2-7; no clear D. Trimming left V 5 bases short and J 3 bases short, with 14 bases between. The CDR3 totals 14 residues. CDR1 MNHEY and CDR2 SMNVEV come from the germline V gene (reference sequence). The CDR3 DNA follows: TGTGCCAGCAGTATAGCTGCAAGCCTCTACGAGCAGTACTTC. Translating it yields CASSIAASLYEQYF.

The chain recombines TRBV5-6 with TRBJ1-4; 9 bases line up with TRBD1. Germline V gives CDR1 SGHDT, CDR2 YYEEEE. This CDR3 spans 15 amino acids. Unmatched junction bases numbered 8, after V lost 3 bases and J lost 8 bases. The CDR3 is CASSSMGQGAEKLFF. CDR3 sequence (DNA): TGTGCCAGCAGCTCTATGGGACAGGGAGCAGAAAAACTGTTTTTT.

The chain carries TRBV28 and TRBJ2-7, with D maybe TRBD1 (5 bases). V was cut by 3 bases and J by 3 bases, with 9 bases left in between. The CDR3 covers 13 residues. The V gene's germline CDR1 is MDHEN and CDR2 SYDVKM. CDR3 in DNA: TGTGCCAGCAGTTTGGGGCAGGGCTACGAGCAGTACTTC. Protein: CASSLGQGYEQYF.

The J gene is TRBJ2-1, the V gene TRBV27, with D possibly matching TRBD1 (6 bases). The germline CDR1 and CDR2 sequences are MNHEY and SMNVEV (reference sequence). The V end lost 4 bases, the J end lost 11 bases, and 24 bases lay between the germline ends. The CDR3 runs to 16 residues. DNA for the CDR3: TGTGCCAGCAGTTCCTACCTACAGGGCCTCTATCTCCAGCAGTTCTTC. Amino acid sequence: CASSSYLQGLYLQQFF.

This clone has a single count. The CDR3, as DNA: TGTGCCATCAGTCCGGGAAATACCTACGAGCAGTACTTC. Translated, it gives CAISPGNTYEQYF. This chain links TRBV10-3 with TRBJ2-7, with D possibly TRBD2 on 5 matching bases. This CDR3 is built from 13 residues. The V and J ends lost 5 bases and 2 bases respectively, with 10 bases between them. Germline V lookup: CDR1 ENHRY, CDR2 SYGVKD.

The chain carries TRBV13 and TRBJ2-1; TRBD2 agrees at 10 bases. Germline-derived CDR1 and CDR2 are PRHDT and FYEKMQ (reference sequence). The CDR3 is made up of 15 amino acids. Trimming at V came to 0 bases and at J to 4 bases, leaving 0 bases not matched to a gene. CDR3 region: CASSLGLAGYNEQFF. CDR3 nucleotide sequence: TGTGCCAGCAGCTTAGGACTAGCGGGATACAATGAGCAGTTCTTC. Filled out from reference TRBV13 and TRBJ2-1, the complete variable domain reads AAGVIQSPRHLIKEKRETATLKCYPIPRHDTVYWYQQGPGQDPQFLISFYEKMQSDKGSIPDRFSAQQFSDYHSELNMSSLELGDSALYFCASSLGLAGYNEQFFGPGTRLTVL.

The rearrangement joins TRBV11-2 to TRBJ2-7, with TRBD2 identical over 14 bases. This CDR3 has 15 amino acids. Trimming took 5 bases from V and 9 from J; bases not matched to a gene: 9. The germline CDR1 and CDR2 sequences are SGHAT and FQNNGV. CDR3 amino acids: CASSIGLAGGVRQYF. The CDR3, as DNA: TGTGCCAGCAGCATCGGACTAGCGGGAGGAGTAAGGCAGTACTTC.

The table lists this clone with a few counts. The chain is built from TRBV6-6 and TRBJ1-1; D is perhaps TRBD1 (5 bases). V gave up 6 bases and J gave up 0 bases, with 8 bases separating them. CDR3 length: 13 residues. Germline V gene sequence: CDR1 MNHNY, CDR2 SVGAGI (reference sequence). The CDR3, as DNA: TGTGCCAGCAGCGACAGCTTGAACACTGAAGCTTTCTTT. It yields the protein CASSDSLNTEAFF.

The chain has TRBV2 and TRBJ2-7; TRBD1 matches 9 bases. CDR1 SNHLY and CDR2 FYNNEI come from the germline V gene. The V and J ends lost 5 bases and 7 bases, in that order; junction bases with no gene match: 9. This CDR3 comprises 14 residues. The CDR3 DNA reads TGTGCCAGCAGTAAGGACAGGGGCGTAGGGGAGCAGTACTTC. It translates to CASSKDRGVGEQYF.

This chain connects TRBV6-5 to TRBJ1-2; D is uncertain. The CDR3 has 12 residues. Germline loops: CDR1 MNHEY, CDR2 SVGAGI. V dropped 5 bases and J dropped 8 bases, with 12 bases sitting between them. In DNA form, the CDR3 reads TGTGCCAGCAGTGAGCGGGGATGGGGCTACACCTTC. As protein: CASSERGWGYTF.

This rearrangement joins TRBV2 to TRBJ2-1, with D maybe TRBD1 (6 bases). V gave up 1 base and J gave up 0 bases, with 7 bases separating them. This CDR3 comprises 15 residues. Germline CDR1 SNHLY, CDR2 FYNNEI. The CDR3 region has the DNA TGTGCCAGCAGTGAAGGGACAGCCTCCTACAATGAGCAGTTCTTC. This translates into CASSEGTASYNEQFF.

This chain links TRBV5-4 with TRBJ2-7, with TRBD2 identical over 7 bases. V lost 4 bases to trimming and J lost 3 bases; unmatched junction nucleotides: 4. This CDR3 is built from 13 residues. CDR1 and CDR2 from the germline V gene are SGHNT and YYREEE (reference sequence). CDR3 sequence reads: CASSLGEGYEQYF. The CDR3 DNA sequence: TGTGCCAGCAGCCTAGGGGAGGGCTACGAGCAGTACTTC.